This T cell receptor beta chain emerged from a study of T cells in Graves' hyperthyroidism and ophthalmopathy. V was clipped by 5 bases and J by 0 bases, with 9 bases between them. The CDR3 runs 14 residues. Germline V gene data show CDR1 as KGHDR and CDR2 as SFDVKD. Study outcomes and limitations: Ophthalmopathy got predicted by the model a median roughly 6.4 months before its onset.

TCR beta CDR3 regions were amplified from RNA transcripts. When the TCR CDR3 underwent first-round RT-PCR, the HTBI primer set was used. Each CDR3 protein is one row after TCRdb ran MiXCR on the multiplex PCR reads. The data show around 290,000 distinct CDR3 sequences, with roughly 15% seen just once and 7.5% to 8% held by the top ten. Recently diagnosed hyperthyroidism of less than 2 months' duration affected patients aged 18 to 65. Diagnostic assessment was based on clinical symptoms, serum thyroxine and TRAb, thyroid ultrasound and orbital computed tomography. On this clonotype itself: Its antigen is as yet unknown.

The J gene is TRBJ1-1, the V gene TRBV24-1, with D possibly being TRBD1 (5 bases). The source is a woman in her twenties or thirties with Graves' hyperthyroidism that later progressed to Graves' ophthalmopathy. The sequenced sample consisted of blood. This chain's CDR3 is CATSGGGMNTEAFF. The CDR3 nucleotides read TGTGCCACCAGTGGGGGGGGGATGAACACTGAAGCTTTCTTT.